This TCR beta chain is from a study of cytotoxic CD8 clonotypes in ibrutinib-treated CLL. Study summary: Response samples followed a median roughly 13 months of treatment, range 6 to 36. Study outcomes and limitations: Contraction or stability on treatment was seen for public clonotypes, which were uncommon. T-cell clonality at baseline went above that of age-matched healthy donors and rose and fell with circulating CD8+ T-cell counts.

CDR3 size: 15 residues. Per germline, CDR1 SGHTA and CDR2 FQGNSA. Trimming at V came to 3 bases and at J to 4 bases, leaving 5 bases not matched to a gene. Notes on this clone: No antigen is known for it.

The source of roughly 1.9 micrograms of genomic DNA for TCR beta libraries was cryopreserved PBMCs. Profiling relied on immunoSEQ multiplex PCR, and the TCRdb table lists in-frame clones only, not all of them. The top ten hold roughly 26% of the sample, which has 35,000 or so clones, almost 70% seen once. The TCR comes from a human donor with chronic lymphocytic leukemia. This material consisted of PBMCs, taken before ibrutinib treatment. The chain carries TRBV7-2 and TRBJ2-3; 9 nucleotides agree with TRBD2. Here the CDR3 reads CASSFVAGVADTQYF. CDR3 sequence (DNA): TGTGCCAGCAGCTTCGTAGCGGGAGTAGCAGATACGCAGTATTTT.